A single sample is the source of the 5 T cell receptor beta chains below, sequenced in a study of response to subunit inactivated influenza vaccine. MiXCR, run by TCRdb on the RT-PCR reads, gives a single entry per CDR3 protein. The data show about 300,000 distinct CDR3 sequences, approximately 21% seen once. The specimen comprised PBMCs from blood, sampled approximately 20 months after vaccination. The receptors were gathered from a man between 50 and 69 years old who received an inactivated influenza vaccine.

There are a few counts of this clonotype. The V call is TRBV29-1, the J call TRBJ1-2; D may be TRBD1 (5 bases). The CDR3 is made up of 16 amino acids. Germline assignment: CDR1 SQVTM and CDR2 ANQGSEA. The V end lost 6 bases, the J end lost 7 bases, and 27 bases lay between the germline ends. CDR3: CSVQAGQGEKKGGYTF. CDR3 DNA: TGCAGCGTCCAAGCCGGGCAGGGAGAAAAGAAAGGTGGCTACACCTTC.

This clonotype was recorded many times. The V call is TRBV7-9, the J call TRBJ1-1; a weak D match, TRBD1 (5 bases). The CDR3 totals 12 residues. The V and J ends lost 5 bases and 7 bases respectively, with 11 bases between them. The germline V gene has CDR1 SEHNR and CDR2 FQNEAQ (reference sequence). As DNA, the CDR3 is TGTGCCAGCAGCCCTATGGGGGATGAAGCTTTCTTT. Translated, it gives CASSPMGDEAFF.

There are a few counts of this clonotype. V and J are TRBV5-1 and TRBJ1-3; D perhaps matches TRBD1 (6 bases). The germline V and J ends were trimmed by 0 bases and 2 bases, with 15 bases remaining between them. This CDR3 contains 17 residues. Germline-derived CDR1 and CDR2 are SGHRS and YFSETQ. The CDR3: CASSLESAGVTGNTIYF. As DNA, the CDR3 is TGCGCCAGCAGCTTGGAGTCTGCAGGGGTAACTGGAAACACCATATATTTT.

J is TRBJ2-7 and V is TRBV5-1; 9 bases map to TRBD1. V lost 3 bases, J lost 6 bases, and 10 bases stayed unmatched. Germline-derived CDR1 and CDR2 are SGHRS and YFSETQ. This CDR3 has 15 residues. CDR3 bases: TGCGCCAGCAGCTCAGGACAGGGGCGAACGGCCGAGCAGTACTTC. This encodes CASSSGQGRTAEQYF.

Here the CDR3 reads CAISESTSTDTQYF. In nucleotides, the CDR3 is TGTGCCATCAGTGAGTCAACGAGCACAGATACGCAGTATTTT. The chain uses TRBV10-3 and TRBJ2-3; the D is unclear. Germline loops: CDR1 ENHRY, CDR2 SYGVKD. V lost 0 bases, J lost 0 bases, and 4 bases lay in between. This CDR3 spans 14 amino acids.